This T cell receptor (beta chain) comes out of a study of shared clonotypes between healthy human individuals. The overall study: Samples came from a couple of female and a few male donors aged 18 to 49. General observations from the study: Depth of sequencing was expected to influence donor clonotype sharing. Rarefaction curves obtained for sorted subsets showed sequencing incomplete despite large depth.

Caucasian adults living in Nashville, Tennessee, provided all samples. Of note for this clone: Its cognate antigen is unknown.

Sequencing was performed with immunoSEQ multiplex PCR; in TCRdb, only in-frame clones are kept and a portion is missing. The data hold some 1 million clones, with around four fifths observed a single time. The specimen sequenced was memory CD4+ T cells sorted from blood. Regarding subset: CD45RA-negative fraction. This TCR was recovered from a young man in good health.

The CDR3 DNA reads as TGCGCCAGCAGCTTGTTTAGCGGGGGCGGCCATGGAAATGAGCAGTTCTTC. Encoded protein: CASSLFSGGGHGNEQFF. The V call is TRBV5-1, the J call TRBJ2-1, with 9 bases matching TRBD2. The CDR3 is 17 residues long. V lost 1 base, J lost 7 bases, and 12 bases stayed unmatched. Germline lookup yields CDR1 SGHRS and CDR2 YFSETQ.